The T cell receptor (beta chain) under discussion was sequenced for a study of molecular identifiers for immune sequencing clone quantification. Study in general: Five portions were made in replicates from RNA of around 20,000 or 100,000 naive CD8 cells, and four underwent sequencing.

Preparation of naive CD8 libraries involved roughly 19,000 to 1,100,000 sorted cells and 10%, 30% or 50% RNA. Previously described methods and listed TCR primers produced bulk TCR libraries. Each CDR3 protein is one row after TCRdb ran MiXCR on the PCR reads. The sample lists 600,000 to 650,000 distinct CDR3 sequences; just under 20% were seen once. The V and J ends lost 2 bases and 4 bases respectively, with 17 bases between them. The CDR3 has 17 amino acids. Looked up from germline, CDR1 is SGHVS and CDR2 is FQNEAQ. Study observations and caveats: In naive cells, clones above 20 RNA copies held under 1% of molecules, whereas in effector cells they held over 98%.

This clonotype has only a few counts. Its antigen is currently unknown. The sample consisted of naive CD8+ T cells from blood, with Jurkat cell RNA spiked in. The subset here: FACS-sorted CD8+CD4-CCR7+CD45RA+ naive T cells. The gene calls are TRBV7-8 and TRBJ2-2; D unclear. The sequence was obtained from a human donor in good health. Some libraries in this study had Jurkat cell RNA spiked in. Written as DNA, the CDR3 is TGTGCCAGCAGCTTAAGTGGTTGGAGTGGTGGCACCGGGGAGCTGTTTTTT. It codes for CASSLSGWSGGTGELFF.